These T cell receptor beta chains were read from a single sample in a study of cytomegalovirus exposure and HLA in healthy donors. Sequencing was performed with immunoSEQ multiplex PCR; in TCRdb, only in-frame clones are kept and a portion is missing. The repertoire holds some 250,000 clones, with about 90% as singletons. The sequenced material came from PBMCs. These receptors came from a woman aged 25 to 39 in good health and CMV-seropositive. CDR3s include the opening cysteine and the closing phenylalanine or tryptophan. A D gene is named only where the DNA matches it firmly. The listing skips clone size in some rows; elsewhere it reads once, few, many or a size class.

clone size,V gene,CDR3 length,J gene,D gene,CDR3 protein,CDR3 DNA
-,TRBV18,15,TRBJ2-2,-,CASTSGQTNTGELFF,TGTGCCAGCACAAGTGGACAGACGAACACCGGGGAGCTGTTTTTT
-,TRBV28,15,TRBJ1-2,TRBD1,CASRPPGQGAGGYTF,TGTGCCAGCAGACCTCCGGGACAGGGGGCGGGTGGCTACACCTTC
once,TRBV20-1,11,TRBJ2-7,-,CSAFAEYEQYF,TGCAGTGCATTTGCGGAATACGAGCAGTACTTC
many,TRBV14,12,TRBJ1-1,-,CASSLGALHAFF,TGTGCCAGCAGTTTGGGGGCCCTTCACGCTTTCTTT
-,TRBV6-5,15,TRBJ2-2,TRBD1,CASSWTGGFPGELFF,TGTGCCAGCAGTTGGACAGGGGGCTTCCCCGGGGAGCTGTTTTTT
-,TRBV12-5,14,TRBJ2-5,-,CASGLRPLLETQYF,TGTGCTAGTGGTTTGCGTCCGCTATTAGAGACCCAGTACTTC
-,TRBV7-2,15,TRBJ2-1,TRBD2,CASSQAGTTYNEQFF,TGTGCCAGCAGCCAAGCCGGGACTACATACAATGAGCAGTTCTTC
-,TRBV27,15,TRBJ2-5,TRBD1,CASSGDRVRRETQYF,TGTGCCAGCTCTGGGGACAGGGTACGCCGAGAGACCCAGTACTTC
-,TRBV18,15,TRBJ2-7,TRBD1,CASSPGDRNYYEQYF,TGTGCCAGCTCACCAGGGGACAGGAACTACTACGAGCAGTACTTC
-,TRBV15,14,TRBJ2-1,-,CATSREGGNNEQFF,TGTGCCACCAGCAGAGAAGGGGGAAACAATGAGCAGTTCTTC
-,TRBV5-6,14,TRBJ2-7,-,CASSLVGAQYEQYF,TGTGCCAGCAGCTTGGTTGGGGCCCAATACGAGCAGTACTTC
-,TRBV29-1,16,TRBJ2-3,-,CSVASTRSGNTDTQYF,TGCAGCGTTGCATCCACGAGGAGCGGCAACACAGATACGCAGTATTTT
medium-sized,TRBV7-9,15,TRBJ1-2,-,CASSLAGAGSLSYTF,TGTGCCAGCAGCTTAGCAGGGGCTGGCTCCCTGAGCTACACCTTC
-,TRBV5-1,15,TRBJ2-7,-,CASSLVSLASYEQYF,TGCGCCAGCAGCTTGGTATCCTTGGCCTCCTACGAGCAGTACTTC
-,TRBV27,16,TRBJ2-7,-,CASSTYRVESSYEQYF,TGTGCCAGCAGTACTTACAGGGTAGAGAGCTCCTACGAGCAGTACTTC
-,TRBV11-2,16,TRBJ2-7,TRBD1,CASSQNPGQGRNEQYF,TGTGCCAGCAGCCAAAATCCGGGACAGGGGAGGAACGAGCAGTACTTC
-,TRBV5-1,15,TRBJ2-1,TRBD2,CASSFRTSGNNEQFF,TGCGCCAGCAGCTTCCGGACTAGCGGGAACAATGAGCAGTTCTTC
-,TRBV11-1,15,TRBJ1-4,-,CASSLEFGANEKLFF,TGTGCCAGCAGCTTAGAGTTCGGAGCTAATGAAAAACTGTTTTTT
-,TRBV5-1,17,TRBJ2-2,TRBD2,CASSSNPGLADTGELFF,TGCGCCAGCAGCTCCAATCCGGGACTAGCGGATACCGGGGAGCTGTTTTTT
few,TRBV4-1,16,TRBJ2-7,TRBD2,CASSQGRTSASYEQYF,TGCGCCAGCAGCCAAGGGAGGACTAGCGCCTCCTACGAGCAGTACTTC
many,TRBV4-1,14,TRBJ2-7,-,CASSSWMANYEQYF,TGCGCCAGCAGTAGCTGGATGGCGAACTACGAGCAGTACTTC
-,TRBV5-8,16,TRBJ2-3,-,CASSLGVVGRRDTQYF,TGTGCCAGCAGCTTGGGGGTTGTGGGGAGAAGAGATACGCAGTATTTT
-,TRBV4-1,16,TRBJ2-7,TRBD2,CASSQGPPSGSYEQYF,TGCGCCAGCAGCCAAGGACCCCCCAGCGGGAGTTACGAGCAGTACTTC
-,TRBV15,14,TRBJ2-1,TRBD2,CATRVGLAGDEQFF,TGTGCCACCAGAGTTGGACTAGCGGGAGATGAGCAGTTCTTC
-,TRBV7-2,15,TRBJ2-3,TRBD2,CASSLAGLVTDTQYF,TGTGCCAGCAGCTTGGCGGGACTAGTCACAGATACGCAGTATTTT
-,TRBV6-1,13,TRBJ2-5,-,CASSEDGGETQYF,TGTGCCAGCAGTGAAGACGGGGGAGAGACCCAGTACTTC
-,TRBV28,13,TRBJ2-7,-,CACALGGSYEQYF,TGTGCTTGCGCATTAGGGGGTAGCTACGAGCAGTACTTC
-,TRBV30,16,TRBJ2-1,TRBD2,CAWSVRRTSSYNEQFF,TGTGCCTGGAGTGTACGAAGGACTAGCAGTTACAATGAGCAGTTCTTC
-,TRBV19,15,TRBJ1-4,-,CASSIFDSSNEKLFF,TGTGCCAGTAGTATTTTTGACAGCTCAAATGAAAAACTGTTTTTT
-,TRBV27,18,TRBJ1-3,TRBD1,CASSFPQGQGAPGNTIYF,TGTGCCAGCAGTTTCCCTCAGGGACAGGGGGCGCCTGGAAACACCATATATTTT
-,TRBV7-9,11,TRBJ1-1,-,CASSWGAEAFF,TGTGCCAGCAGTTGGGGGGCTGAAGCTTTCTTT
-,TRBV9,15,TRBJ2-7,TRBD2,CASSGRASGHYEQYF,TGTGCCAGCAGCGGAAGGGCTAGCGGACACTACGAGCAGTACTTC
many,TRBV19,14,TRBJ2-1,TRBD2,CASSLSSGRNEQFF,TGTGCCAGTAGTCTTTCTAGCGGGCGGAATGAGCAGTTCTTC
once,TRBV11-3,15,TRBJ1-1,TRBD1,CASSYRTGGRTEAFF,TGTGCCAGCAGCTATCGGACAGGGGGCCGTACTGAAGCTTTCTTT
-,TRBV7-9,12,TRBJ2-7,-,CASSPGLDEQYF,TGTGCCAGCAGCCCCGGTTTAGACGAGCAGTACTTC
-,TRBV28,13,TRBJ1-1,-,CASTEHQRTEAFF,TGTGCCAGCACCGAACACCAACGCACTGAAGCTTTCTTT
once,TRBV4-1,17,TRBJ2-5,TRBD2,CASSPRGGKFPQETQYF,TGCGCCAGCAGCCCCCGGGGAGGGAAGTTTCCACAAGAGACCCAGTACTTC
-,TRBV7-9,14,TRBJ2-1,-,CASSLRSSYNEQFF,TGTGCCAGCAGCTTACGTAGCTCCTACAATGAGCAGTTCTTC
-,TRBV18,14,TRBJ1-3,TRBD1,CASSLDREENTIYF,TGTGCCAGCTCACTGGACAGGGAGGAAAACACCATATATTTT
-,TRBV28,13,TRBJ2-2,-,CASSLEAFGELFF,TGTGCCAGCAGTTTAGAAGCCTTCGGGGAGCTGTTTTTT